The 22 T cell receptor beta chains below all came from one sample that was sequenced in a study of blood T cell repertoires in COVID-19. Clones were sequenced by immunoSEQ multiplex PCR, and TCRdb holds only the in-frame ones, with some missing. Here the sample spans roughly 300,000 clones, roughly 91% being singletons. Sample: peripheral blood. All receptors come from a woman aged 30 to 39 with COVID-19, enrolled during active disease.

This sequence joins TRBV5-6 and TRBJ1-1; D gene unclear. The CDR3 contains 14 residues. The germline gives CDR1 SGHDT, CDR2 YYEEEE. V shed 1 base and J shed 4 bases, with 11 bases lying between them. The CDR3 sequence: CASSLTFWSTEAFF. DNA of the CDR3: TGTGCCAGCAGCTTGACGTTTTGGAGCACTGAAGCTTTCTTT. Together with reference TRBV5-6 and TRBJ1-1, the CDR3 gives the full variable domain: DAGVTQSPTHLIKTRGQQVTLRCSPKSGHDTVSWYQQALGQGPQFIFQYYEEEERQRGNFPDRFSGHQFPNYSSELNVNALLLGDSALYLCASSLTFWSTEAFFGQGTRLTVV.

The rearrangement links TRBV5-4 to TRBJ2-3; 9 nucleotides match TRBD1. The V gene end was trimmed by 4 bases and the J gene end by 2 bases; junction bases not matched to a gene: 5. Germline V gene data show CDR1 as SGHNT and CDR2 as YYREEE (reference sequence). This CDR3 is 15 amino acids long. CDR3 protein: CASSRGTGLTDTQYF. In nucleotides, the CDR3 is TGTGCCAGCAGCCGCGGGACAGGGCTCACAGATACGCAGTATTTT.

The sample holds a few counts of this clone. V gene TRBV28 combines with J gene TRBJ1-6, with a weak D call TRBD1 (5 bases). Germline V CDR1 and CDR2: MDHEN, SYDVKM. This CDR3 spans 14 amino acids. The V end was cut by 6 bases, the J end by 7 bases, with 13 bases between. CDR3 protein: CASSLRAENSPLHF. The DNA of the CDR3 is TGTGCCAGCAGCCTCAGGGCGGAAAATTCACCCCTCCACTTT.

This chain uses TRBV11-3 with TRBJ2-7; a weak D match, TRBD1 (6 bases). Germline CDR1 SGHNT, CDR2 YENEEA. The CDR3 has 13 residues. V was pared by 4 bases and J by 9 bases, with 16 bases between. The DNA for the CDR3 is TGTGCCAGCAGCTCCAGACCCAGGGGCCCGCAGTACGTC. Translating it yields CASSSRPRGPQYV.

The rearrangement links TRBV12-5 to TRBJ2-3; D remains ambiguous. Trimming stripped 6 bases from V and 2 bases from J, with 12 bases between. Looked up from germline, CDR1 is LGHNT and CDR2 is FRNRAP. The CDR3 has 14 amino acids. The CDR3 reads CASGPPGATDTQYF. The DNA for the CDR3 is TGTGCTAGTGGACCCCCCGGAGCCACAGATACGCAGTATTTT.

The chain links TRBV2 to TRBJ1-5; D not resolved. This CDR3 contains 16 residues. Germline V gene sequence: CDR1 SNHLY, CDR2 FYNNEI. V was trimmed by 8 bases and J by 5 bases, leaving 22 bases between them. The CDR3 sequence: CASSTGAPGSDQPQHF. DNA of the CDR3: TGTGCCAGCTCCACGGGCGCGCCTGGGAGTGATCAGCCCCAGCATTTT.

V and J are TRBV18 and TRBJ2-5; D gene ambiguous. V dropped 3 bases and J dropped 2 bases, with 4 bases sitting between them. Germline assignment: CDR1 KGHSH and CDR2 LQKENI. This CDR3 contains 12 residues. CDR3 region: CASSPIQETQYF. The CDR3 coding sequence is TGTGCCAGCTCACCTATACAAGAGACCCAGTACTTC. Full variable domain (missing parts from reference TRBV18 and TRBJ2-5): NAGVMQNPRHLVRRRGQEARLRCSPMKGHSHVYWYRQLPEEGLKFMVYLQKENIIDESGMPKERFSAEFPKEGPSILRIQQVVRGDSAAYFCASSPIQETQYFGPGTRLLVL.

The chain joins TRBV7-6 to TRBJ1-2; D uncertain. Germline V lookup: CDR1 SGHVS, CDR2 FNYEAQ. The CDR3 has 13 amino acids. V lost 2 bases, J lost 7 bases, and 11 bases lay in between. CDR3 loop: CASSLIEGSGYTF. The CDR3 DNA reads as TGTGCCAGCAGCTTAATCGAGGGAAGTGGCTACACCTTC. The whole variable domain, filled in from reference TRBV7-6 and TRBJ1-2, reads GAGVSQSPRYKVTKRGQDVALRCDPISGHVSLYWYRQALGQGPEFLTYFNYEAQQDKSGLPNDRFSAERPEGSISTLTIQRTEQRDSAMYRCASSLIEGSGYTFGSGTRLTVV.

The chain links TRBV4-1 to TRBJ1-1; no firm D call. Germline-derived CDR1 and CDR2 are MGHRA and YSYEKL. V shed 0 bases and J shed 0 bases, with 8 bases lying between them. The CDR3 totals 15 residues. The CDR3 DNA follows: TGCGCCAGCAGCCAAGATCCAGGCATGAACACTGAAGCTTTCTTT. Translation: CASSQDPGMNTEAFF.

The gene calls are TRBV6-4 and TRBJ1-1; no clear D. Per germline, CDR1 MRHNA and CDR2 SNTAGT. The CDR3 extends over 13 amino acids. Trimming shortened V by 4 bases and J by 0 bases, and 6 bases separated the two germline ends. CDR3 sequence (DNA): TGTGCCAGCAGTGTCGTTCTGAACACTGAAGCTTTCTTT. It encodes CASSVVLNTEAFF.

This chain links TRBV5-1 with TRBJ2-2, with TRBD1 matching over 7 bases. V shed 4 bases and J 5 bases; nucleotides not matched to a gene: 8. The CDR3 loop spans 15 amino acids. Germline V CDR1 and CDR2: SGHRS, YFSETQ. CDR3 in DNA: TGCGCCAGCAGCCGACAGGGTCAGGGGACCGGGGAGCTGTTTTTT. Its protein product is CASSRQGQGTGELFF.

This clone has only a few counts. The rearrangement links TRBV19 to TRBJ1-6; 10 bases align to TRBD1. This CDR3 comprises 15 residues. CDR1 is LNHDA, CDR2 SQIVND, per germline (reference sequence). Losses at the gene ends were 5 bases for V and 10 bases for J; bases not matched to a gene: 8. DNA for the CDR3: TGTGCCAGTAGTGGCCGGGACAGGGGTTTCTCACCCCTCCACTTT. Translated: CASSGRDRGFSPLHF.

This clone has a handful of counts. The rearrangement uses TRBV6-5 and TRBJ1-4, with no clear D. The germline CDR1 and CDR2 sequences are MNHEY and SVGAGI. This CDR3 is built from 13 residues. Trimming took 4 bases from V and 5 from J, leaving 8 bases between them. The CDR3 loop reads CASSFTRNEKLFF. The CDR3 nucleotides are TGTGCCAGCAGTTTTACAAGAAATGAAAAACTGTTTTTT.

The chain joins TRBV3-1 (or the pseudogene TRBV3-2) to TRBJ2-1, with a weak D call TRBD1 (5 bases). Germline CDR1 reads LGHDT; CDR2 reads YNNKEL (reference sequence). There are 13 residues in the CDR3. V was cut by 4 bases and J by 13 bases, with 17 bases left in between. The CDR3 nucleotides are TGTGCCAGCAGCCCGTCAGGCTGGCAGGGCCAGTTCTTC. Its protein is CASSPSGWQGQFF.

This clone was recorded once. The chain uses TRBV28 and TRBJ1-2, with D possibly matching TRBD1 (5 bases). The CDR3 consists of 11 residues. Germline CDR1 and CDR2: MDHEN and SYDVKM. CDR3 DNA: TGTGCAACCCAGGGAAACTATGGCTACACCTTC. Translation: CATQGNYGYTF.

This chain joins TRBV6-4 and TRBJ2-3; 9 bases fit TRBD1. V gave up 5 bases and J gave up 5 bases; unmatched junction bases: 5. Germline CDR1 and CDR2: MRHNA and SNTAGT. This CDR3 spans 14 amino acids. The CDR3 here is CASSPGQGGDTQYF. The CDR3 nucleotides are TGTGCCAGCAGTCCGGGACAGGGAGGAGATACGCAGTATTTT.

This clone was seen more than once but under ten times. The rearrangement joins TRBV11-2 to TRBJ1-2; maybe TRBD1 (5 bases). The ends were cut back, 2 bases at V and 3 bases at J, with 10 bases in the middle. Looked up from germline, CDR1 is SGHAT and CDR2 is FQNNGV. The CDR3 is 14 residues long. CDR3 region: CASSLNAGYYGYTF. For the CDR3, the DNA is TGTGCCAGCAGCTTAAACGCAGGGTACTATGGCTACACCTTC. The full variable domain, completed using reference TRBV11-2 and TRBJ1-2, is EAGVAQSPRYKIIEKRQSVAFWCNPISGHATLYWYQQILGQGPKLLIQFQNNGVVDDSQLPKDRFSAERLKGVDSTLKIQPAKLEDSAVYLCASSLNAGYYGYTFGSGTRLTVV.

The chain combines TRBV7-2 with TRBJ1-1; TRBD1 matches 7 bases. Germline CDR1 and CDR2: SGHTA and FQGNSA. This CDR3 has 17 residues. V shed 5 bases, J shed 3 bases, and the junction held 15 bases outside the gene matches. Here the CDR3 DNA reads TGTGCCAGCAGCCCACGCCTGGCCACACAGGGGCACACTGAAGCTTTCTTT. It specifies CASSPRLATQGHTEAFF.

The V and J genes are TRBV7-2 and TRBJ2-2; D uncertain. The CDR3 covers 14 residues. V was trimmed by 0 bases and J by 6 bases, leaving 8 bases between them. Germline loops: CDR1 SGHTA, CDR2 FQGNSA. CDR3 amino acids: CASSLAPGSGELFF. As DNA, the CDR3 is TGTGCCAGCAGCTTAGCTCCCGGGTCCGGGGAGCTGTTTTTT.

The V and J genes are TRBV4-2 and TRBJ1-5, with 11 bases that match TRBD1. J was trimmed by 5 bases and V by 3 bases; bases with no gene match: 0. The CDR3 loop spans 14 amino acids. Germline CDR1 is LGHNA and CDR2 is YNFKEQ. Here the CDR3 reads CASSQGQGDQPQHF. For the CDR3, the DNA is TGTGCCAGCAGCCAGGGACAGGGGGATCAGCCCCAGCATTTT.

J is TRBJ2-7 and V is TRBV6-5; a weak D match, TRBD1 (6 bases). Germline CDR1 is MNHEY and CDR2 is SVGAGI. Trimming took off 8 bases at V and 3 bases at J, with 20 bases between the two ends. CDR3 size: 15 residues. DNA for the CDR3: TGTGCCAGCTCACAGGGACCATCCCCCCTCTACGAGCAGTACGTC. This gives the protein CASSQGPSPLYEQYV.

The chain is built from TRBV27 and TRBJ1-1, with D possibly being TRBD1 (5 bases). Germline CDR1 reads MNHEY; CDR2 reads SMNVEV (reference sequence). Between the trimmed V and J ends, which lost 5 bases and 3 bases, there was a span of 28 bases. CDR3 length equals 19 residues. The CDR3 DNA follows: TGTGCCAGCAGTAGAGCCCCAAGTAGGGGCGTAGGGGTGGACACTGAAGCTTTCTTT. It codes for CASSRAPSRGVGVDTEAFF.